This TCR beta chain was sequenced during a study of blood T cell repertoires in COVID-19. Study context: Samples representing acute and convalescent COVID-19 were sourced from the United States, Italy and Spain. Sources were T cells, B-cell-depleted T cells, or PBMCs; the material itself was cDNA or gDNA.

The CDR3 spans 12 residues. Germline V CDR1 and CDR2: MNHNY, SVGAGI (reference sequence). The germline V and J ends were trimmed by 5 bases and 4 bases, with 9 bases remaining between them. Authors' processing steps: Reference gene primer amplification gave nucleated cell count estimates. Assay used: immunoSEQ multiplex PCR; TCRdb lists only in-frame clones, some missing. V, J and clone size derive from that table, while D and trimming were established from the DNA sequence. Counted here are about 48,000 clones, about 86% occurring once; the ten biggest clones make up about 5.2%. The genes are TRBV6-6 and TRBJ2-7; D remains unclear. The sample was peripheral blood. The TCR was taken from a human donor in a cohort sampled during active COVID-19. CDR3 DNA: TGTGCCAGCAGTCCCCTCCAGTACGAGCAGTACTTC. Translated, it gives CASSPLQYEQYF.